This record looks at one TCR beta chain sequence and its context. These data originate in a study of control samples from healthy donors and cancer patients. Sequenced by immunoSEQ multiplex PCR; TCRdb stores in-frame clones only, minus some. The data show about 73,000 clones, roughly nine tenths seen once. CDR1 is SGHKS, CDR2 YYEKEE, per germline (reference sequence). This CDR3 comprises 15 residues. Trimming removed 4 bases at V and 6 bases at J, with 19 bases between. The chain combines TRBV5-5 with TRBJ1-2; a possible D gene is TRBD1 (6 bases). This TCR was recovered from a man aged 55 to 69 with lung cancer. Sequencing was done on a sample of PBMCs. CDR3 DNA: TGTGCCAGCAGCAACAGAGACAGGCTTAATGATGGCTACACCTTC. Translating gives CASSNRDRLNDGYTF.